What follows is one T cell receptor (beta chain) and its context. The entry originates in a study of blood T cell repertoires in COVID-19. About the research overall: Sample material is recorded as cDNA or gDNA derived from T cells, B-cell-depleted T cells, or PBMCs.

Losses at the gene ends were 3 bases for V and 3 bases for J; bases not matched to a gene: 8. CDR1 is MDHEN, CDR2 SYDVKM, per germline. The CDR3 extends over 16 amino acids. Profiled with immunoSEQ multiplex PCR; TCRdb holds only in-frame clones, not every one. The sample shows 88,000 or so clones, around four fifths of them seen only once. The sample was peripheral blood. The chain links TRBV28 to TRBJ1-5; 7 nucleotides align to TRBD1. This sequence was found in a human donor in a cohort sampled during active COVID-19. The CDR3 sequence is CASSFRAGGSNQPQHF. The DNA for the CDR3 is TGTGCCAGCAGTTTTCGGGCAGGGGGTTCCAATCAGCCCCAGCATTTT.